Presented here are 17 T cell receptor beta chains from one specimen sequenced in a study of cytomegalovirus exposure and HLA in healthy donors. The PCR had 60 Vbeta and 13 Jbeta primers. TCRdb keeps only in-frame clones here, not all; method: immunoSEQ multiplex PCR. The table includes about 140,000 clones, roughly 80% detected once. The sample comprised PBMCs. All receptors come from a woman aged 45-59 years in good health and CMV-seropositive.

This clone was observed once. The chain has TRBV10-1 and TRBJ1-1, with no clear D. Germline V CDR1 and CDR2: WNHNN, SYGVQD (reference sequence). This CDR3 contains 13 residues. Trimming cost V 2 bases and J 0 bases, with 4 bases left between them. DNA for the CDR3: TGCGCCAGCAGTGAGACACTGAACACTGAAGCTTTCTTT. It is translated as CASSETLNTEAFF.

This chain joins TRBV5-4 and TRBJ2-7; D might be TRBD1 (6 bases). V gave up 2 bases and J gave up 5 bases, with 11 bases separating them. The CDR3 is made up of 13 amino acids. Germline lookup yields CDR1 SGHNT and CDR2 YYREEE (reference sequence). CDR3 DNA: TGTGCCAGCAGCTTTACCGGGACAAACGAGCAGTACTTC. Translation: CASSFTGTNEQYF.

The genes are TRBV28 and TRBJ2-3, with 8 bases aligning to TRBD2. CDR1 MDHEN and CDR2 SYDVKM come from the germline V gene. Trimming cost V 5 bases and J 4 bases; bases outside gene matches: 14. The CDR3 is 17 residues long. CDR3 nucleotides: TGTGCCAGCAGTCCCTCCGAAGCGGGAGTAGGGGCAGATACGCAGTATTTT. Amino acids: CASSPSEAGVGADTQYF. The variable domain in full, completed from reference TRBV28 and TRBJ2-3, reads DVKVTQSSRYLVKRTGEKVFLECVQDMDHENMFWYRQDPGLGLRLIYFSYDVKMKEKGDIPEGYSVSREKKERFSLILESASTNQTSMYLCASSPSEAGVGADTQYFGPGTRLTVL.

The chain combines TRBV30 with TRBJ1-5; D gene ambiguous. The CDR3 is 13 residues long. The germline V gene has CDR1 GTSNPN and CDR2 SVGIG (reference sequence). The ends were cut back, 1 base at V and 9 bases at J, with 13 bases in the middle. The DNA for the CDR3 is TGTGCCTGGAGTGCGGCAGGCGCTATGCCCCAGCATTTT. Its translation is CAWSAAGAMPQHF.

The V gene is TRBV13, the J gene TRBJ2-3; 10 nucleotides line up with TRBD2. CDR3 length: 17 amino acids. J was trimmed by 3 bases and V by 5 bases; bases with no gene match: 11. Germline CDR1 PRHDT, CDR2 FYEKMQ (reference sequence). The CDR3, as DNA: TGTGCCAGCAGCCCCCGCTTAGCGGGGGGAGGTACAGATACGCAGTATTTT. Amino acids: CASSPRLAGGGTDTQYF.

This rearrangement joins TRBV7-9 to TRBJ1-2; 10 positions agree with TRBD1. The CDR3 loop spans 14 amino acids. Trimming at V came to 3 bases and at J to 4 bases, leaving 2 bases not matched to a gene. Germline values: CDR1 SEHNR, CDR2 FQNEAQ (reference sequence). CDR3 DNA sequence: TGTGCCAGCAGCTTGGGACAGGGGTCCTATGGCTACACCTTC. Its translation is CASSLGQGSYGYTF.

This chain connects TRBV5-1 to TRBJ2-1; TRBD1 matches at 7 bases. V gave up 1 base and J gave up 13 bases; unmatched junction bases: 8. There are 13 residues in the CDR3. Germline V gene sequence: CDR1 SGHRS, CDR2 YFSETQ. DNA of the CDR3: TGCGCCAGCAGCTTGCTGCCTGGACAGGAACAGTTCTTC. Its protein is CASSLLPGQEQFF.

This chain joins TRBV7-8 and TRBJ2-5; 9 nucleotides align to TRBD2. The end of the DNA aligns better with TRBJ2-7, so the J call may be wrong. The V gene's germline CDR1 is SGHVS and CDR2 FQNEAQ. The CDR3 totals 15 residues. The CDR3 DNA reads TGTGCCAGCAGCTCGGGTAGCGGGGGACCCTACGAGCAGTACTTC. Translation gives CASSSGSGGPYEQYF.

This rearrangement joins TRBV2 to TRBJ2-7, with 7 bases aligning to TRBD1. Germline V CDR1 and CDR2: SNHLY, FYNNEI. With 6 bases clipped from V and 7 bases from J, the junction kept 3 bases outside the gene matches. The CDR3 has 11 amino acids. The CDR3 sequence: CASSRTGEQYF. Written as DNA, the CDR3 is TGTGCCAGCAGCAGGACAGGAGAGCAGTACTTC.

The J gene is TRBJ1-2, the V gene TRBV19; 8 bases match TRBD1. From germline, CDR1 is LNHDA and CDR2 SQIVND (reference sequence). The length of the CDR3 is 17 residues. V was pared by 4 bases and J by 4 bases, with 14 bases of the junction left unmatched. CDR3 protein: CASSRAGQATNFYGYTF. The CDR3 DNA is TGTGCCAGTAGTAGGGCGGGACAGGCCACAAACTTCTATGGCTACACCTTC.

The chain links TRBV5-6 to TRBJ1-2, with D maybe TRBD1 (6 bases). V was pared by 1 base and J by 8 bases, with 21 bases between. CDR1 is SGHDT, CDR2 YYEEEE, per germline. The CDR3 runs 16 residues. The DNA of the CDR3 is TGTGCCAGCAGCTTGAGACGCGGCAGGGGAGCGGGAGGCTACACCTTC. Translated: CASSLRRGRGAGGYTF.

J is TRBJ1-2 and V is TRBV9, with 7 bases aligning to TRBD1. The CDR3 sequence is 16 residues long. In germline, CDR1 is SGDLS, CDR2 YYNGEE. V dropped 2 bases and J dropped 6; count of bases not matched to a gene: 13. CDR3 in DNA: TGTGCCAGCAGCGTTACGGGACAGAATACGGCGGATGGCTACACCTTC. It specifies CASSVTGQNTADGYTF.

The rearrangement uses TRBV5-1 and TRBJ2-6, with 11 positions matching TRBD1. The germline gives CDR1 SGHRS, CDR2 YFSETQ. This CDR3 has 20 residues. The V gene end was trimmed by 4 bases and the J gene end by 0 bases; junction bases not matched to a gene: 12. The DNA of the CDR3 is TGCGCCAGCAGCCGTGGGACAGGGGGAGCTCTCTTCTCTGGGGCCAACGTCCTGACTTTC. Translated: CASSRGTGGALFSGANVLTF.

This clone turned up a few times. The CDR3 DNA sequence: TGTGCCAGCAGCCCCTCAGCGGGAGAGTCGTCCGAGCAGTACTTC. Its protein is CASSPSAGESSEQYF. The chain joins TRBV7-9 to TRBJ2-7; the match to TRBD2 covers 8 bases. Losses at the gene ends were 5 bases for V and 6 bases for J; bases not matched to a gene: 12. The CDR3 loop spans 15 amino acids. CDR1 is SEHNR and CDR2 is FQNEAQ in the germline V gene (reference sequence).

The chain carries TRBV14 and TRBJ1-1; D is uncertain. V was pared by 4 bases and J by 2 bases, with 11 bases between. Germline lookup yields CDR1 SGHDN and CDR2 FVKESK. The CDR3 extends over 14 amino acids. CDR3: CASSPEHPNTEAFF. The CDR3 DNA sequence: TGTGCCAGCAGCCCCGAGCATCCAAACACTGAAGCTTTCTTT.

This sequence joins TRBV5-1 and TRBJ2-7; 13 bases match TRBD2. The CDR3 sequence is 19 residues long. Germline CDR1 and CDR2: SGHRS and YFSETQ. Germline trimming cut 1 base from V and 5 bases from J; bases unmatched to any gene: 15. CDR3 sequence reads: CASSLWRGGLAGAPHEQYF. In nucleotides, the CDR3 is TGCGCCAGCAGCTTGTGGCGGGGTGGACTAGCGGGAGCCCCCCACGAGCAGTACTTC.

Only one count was recorded for this clone. The gene calls are TRBV7-3 and TRBJ2-3; D not certain. The CDR3 loop spans 15 amino acids. Germline values: CDR1 SGHTA, CDR2 FQGTGA. Trimming stripped 5 bases from V and 4 bases from J, with 16 bases between. The CDR3 DNA reads as TGTGCCAGCAGCCGAAACCCATCAACACCAGATACGCAGTATTTT. It specifies CASSRNPSTPDTQYF.